The entry that follows covers one T cell receptor (beta chain) sequence. Its cognate antigen is unknown. The V end was cut by 5 bases, the J end by 6 bases, with 15 bases between. The CDR3 is made up of 14 amino acids. The germline V gene encodes CDR1 SEHNR and CDR2 FQNEAQ (reference sequence). TCRdb keeps only in-frame clones here, not all; method: immunoSEQ multiplex PCR. The top ten clones hold about 6.3% of a sample with 90,000 to 150,000 clones, around 89% of them seen once. The data are from a study of cytomegalovirus exposure and HLA in healthy donors. Whole-study results and caveats: CMV antigen specificity was confirmed in vitro for three CMV-associated chains. That first-cohort TCR clusters tended to co-occur in the roughly 110 validation repertoires was found in a later analysis.

The receptor was derived from a young woman in good health and CMV-seropositive. The genes are TRBV7-9 and TRBJ2-3; maybe TRBD2 (6 bases). Input material: PBMCs. The CDR3 DNA reads as TGTGCCAGCAGCGGTAGCGGTCTCCCGGATACGCAGTATTTT. It is translated as CASSGSGLPDTQYF. Full variable domain (remainder filled in from reference TRBV7-9 and TRBJ2-3): DTGVSQNPRHKITKRGQNVTFRCDPISEHNRLYWYRQTLGQGPEFLTYFQNEAQLEKSRLLSDRFSAERPKGSFSTLEIQRTEQGDSAMYLCASSGSGLPDTQYFGPGTRLTVL.